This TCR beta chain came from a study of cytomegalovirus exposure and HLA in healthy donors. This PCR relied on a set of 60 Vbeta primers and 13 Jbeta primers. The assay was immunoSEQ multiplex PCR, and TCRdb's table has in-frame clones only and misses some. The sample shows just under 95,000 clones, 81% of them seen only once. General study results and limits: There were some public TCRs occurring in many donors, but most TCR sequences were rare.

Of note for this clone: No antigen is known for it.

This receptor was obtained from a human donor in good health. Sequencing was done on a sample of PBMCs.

The CDR3 loop reads CSGSSHLETQYF. CDR3 nucleotides: TGCAGCGGGTCTAGTCATTTGGAGACCCAGTACTTC. V is TRBV29-1 and J is TRBJ2-5; D is undetermined. CDR1 and CDR2 from the germline V gene are SQVTM and ANQGSEA. This CDR3 has 12 residues. Trimming shortened V by 7 bases and J by 5 bases, and 14 bases separated the two germline ends. The whole variable domain, remainder taken from reference TRBV29-1 and TRBJ2-5, is SAVISQKPSRDICQRGTSLTIQCQVDSQVTMMFWYRQQPGQSLTLIATANQGSEATYESGFVIDKFPISRPNLTFSTLTVSNMSPEDSSIYLCSGSSHLETQYFGPGTRLLVL.